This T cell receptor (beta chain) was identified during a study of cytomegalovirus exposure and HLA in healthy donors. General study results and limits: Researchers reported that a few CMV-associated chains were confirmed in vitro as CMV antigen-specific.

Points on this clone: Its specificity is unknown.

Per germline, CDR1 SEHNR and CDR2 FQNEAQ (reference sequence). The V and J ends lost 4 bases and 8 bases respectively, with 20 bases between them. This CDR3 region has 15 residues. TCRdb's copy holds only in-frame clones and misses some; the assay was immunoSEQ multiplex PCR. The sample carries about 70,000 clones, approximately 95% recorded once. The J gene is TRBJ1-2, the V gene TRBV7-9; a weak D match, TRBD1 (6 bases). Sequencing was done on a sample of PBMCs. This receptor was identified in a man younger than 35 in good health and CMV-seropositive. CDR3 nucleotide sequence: TGTGCCAGCAGCTCCTCTACAGGGATTATATGGGGCTACACCTTC. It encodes CASSSSTGIIWGYTF.